Listed here are 19 T cell receptor beta chains from one sample, sequenced in a study of blood T cell repertoires in COVID-19 (dated by TCRdb to 2018 to 2020). Libraries came from the immunoSEQ multiplex PCR assay. In its TCRdb copy, this immuneACCESS table keeps in-frame sequences only and misses some clones. Where compared with another copy, unresolved V genes explain less than half of these, and the others have no known cause. Here the sample has about 240,000 clones; about 80% occur a single time. The ten largest clones take up over 7.5% of the sample. The source material was peripheral blood. The receptor source for this set is a woman older than 75 with acute or convalescent COVID-19.

The CDR3 loop reads CAWRAQGLSSYEQYF. The CDR3 DNA sequence: TGTGCCTGGAGAGCCCAGGGGCTGAGCTCCTACGAGCAGTACTTC. The chain has TRBV30 and TRBJ2-7, with D possibly TRBD1 on 6 matching bases. Trimming stripped 3 bases from V and 0 bases from J, with 15 bases between. Germline-derived CDR1 and CDR2 are GTSNPN and SVGIG (reference sequence). The CDR3 runs to 15 residues.

V and J are TRBV5-8 and TRBJ2-7; 9 nucleotides line up with TRBD1. Germline-derived CDR1 and CDR2 are SGHTS and YDEGEE. V dropped 1 base and J dropped 3; count of bases not matched to a gene: 5. The CDR3 is made up of 15 amino acids. The CDR3 DNA sequence: TGTGCCAGCAGCTTGAAGACAGGGGGGCGCTACGAGCAGTACTTC. Translating it yields CASSLKTGGRYEQYF.

The chain couples TRBV3-1 (or the pseudogene TRBV3-2) to TRBJ2-7; 8 nucleotides align to TRBD2. The V and J ends lost 0 bases and 2 bases, in that order; junction bases with no gene match: 12. The CDR3 length is 18 residues. CDR1 and CDR2 from the germline V gene are LGHDT and YNNKEL (reference sequence). The CDR3 reads CASSQERASGGVTYEQYF. For the CDR3, the DNA is TGTGCCAGCAGCCAAGAAAGGGCCAGCGGGGGTGTCACCTACGAGCAGTACTTC.

This clone showed up just once. The CDR3 DNA reads as TGTGCCTGGAGTGTTCGAGGGACAGGCAATCAGCCCCAGCATTTT. It codes for CAWSVRGTGNQPQHF. This chain connects TRBV30 to TRBJ1-5; 7 bases line up with TRBD1. The CDR3 has 15 amino acids. V was pared by 0 bases and J by 2 bases, with 4 bases of the junction left unmatched. The germline gives CDR1 GTSNPN, CDR2 SVGIG (reference sequence).

This chain joins TRBV4-1 and TRBJ2-1, with 7 positions matching TRBD2. V lost 1 base, J lost 4 bases, and 16 bases stayed unmatched. CDR1 and CDR2 (germline): MGHRA, YSYEKL. CDR3 length: 19 residues. Here the CDR3 DNA reads TGCGCCAGCAGCCAAGCCCCGGAGCTAGCGGTTGGGCTTTACAATGAGCAGTTCTTC. The encoded protein is CASSQAPELAVGLYNEQFF.

This clone was recorded only once. The CDR3: CASSVEVGGTDTQYF. The CDR3 DNA reads TGTGCCAGCAGCGTAGAGGTGGGCGGCACAGATACGCAGTATTTT. The chain combines TRBV9 with TRBJ2-3; D is unresolved. The CDR3 loop spans 15 amino acids. V lost 0 bases and J 1 base, leaving 9 bases between the germline ends. Germline CDR1 reads SGDLS; CDR2 reads YYNGEE.

The chain joins TRBV7-2 to TRBJ2-5, with 10 bases that match TRBD2. Germline lookup yields CDR1 SGHTA and CDR2 FQGNSA. The CDR3 runs 19 residues. V dropped 4 bases and J dropped 5; count of bases not matched to a gene: 19. For the CDR3, the DNA is TGTGCCAGCAGCTCCGGGAGGCTGAGCGGGGGGGCCCTTTCGGAGACCCAGTACTTC. This sequence encodes CASSSGRLSGGALSETQYF.

The chain has TRBV2 and TRBJ2-1; D may be TRBD1 (6 bases). The CDR3 totals 13 residues. Germline-derived CDR1 and CDR2 are SNHLY and FYNNEI. The V and J ends lost 3 bases and 12 bases respectively, with 15 bases between them. The CDR3 sequence is CASSDKTGSGQFF. In nucleotides, the CDR3 is TGTGCCAGCAGTGATAAGACAGGCTCGGGGCAGTTCTTC.

J is TRBJ2-2 and V is TRBV18, with D perhaps TRBD1 (6 bases). CDR1 and CDR2 from the germline V gene are KGHSH and LQKENI. The germline V and J ends were trimmed by 3 bases and 6 bases, with 20 bases remaining between them. This CDR3 region has 17 residues. CDR3 residues: CASSPRYDRSTAGELFF. In DNA form, the CDR3 reads TGTGCCAGCTCACCGAGATACGACAGGTCTACGGCCGGGGAGCTGTTTTTT.

The chain joins TRBV28 to TRBJ1-2; 7 bases are shared with TRBD1. Germline V lookup: CDR1 MDHEN, CDR2 SYDVKM. J lost 2 bases, V lost 7 bases, and 4 bases had no gene match. The CDR3 extends over 13 amino acids. CDR3 protein: CASTRDSNYGYTF. Written as DNA, the CDR3 is TGTGCCAGCACTCGGGACAGCAACTATGGCTACACCTTC.

The V and J genes are TRBV3-1 (or the pseudogene TRBV3-2) and TRBJ1-2; D is undetermined. The V and J ends lost 4 bases and 5 bases respectively, with 5 bases between them. The CDR3 length is 11 residues. Per the germline V gene, CDR1 is LGHDT and CDR2 is YNNKEL (reference sequence). DNA for the CDR3: TGTGCCAGCAGCCGTCATTATGGCTACACCTTC. Translating it yields CASSRHYGYTF.

The chain links TRBV19 to TRBJ2-3; 9 positions match TRBD1. CDR3 length equals 16 residues. The germline V gene has CDR1 LNHDA and CDR2 SQIVND (reference sequence). Trimming removed 6 bases from V and 3 bases from J; junction bases left unmatched: 10. CDR3 loop: CASSPPGTGRTDTQYF. The CDR3 DNA reads as TGTGCCAGTAGCCCGCCCGGGACAGGGAGAACAGATACGCAGTATTTT.

In this sample, this clone turned up many times. This chain joins TRBV2 and TRBJ2-2; D remains unclear. CDR1 is SNHLY and CDR2 is FYNNEI in the germline V gene. V lost 8 bases, J lost 1 base, and 8 bases lay in between. The CDR3 consists of 13 residues. CDR3 coding DNA: TGTGCCAGCGCTCCAGAGAACACCGGGGAGCTGTTTTTT. This encodes CASAPENTGELFF.

The rearrangement links TRBV2 to TRBJ2-7; D is ambiguous. With 5 bases removed from V and 2 bases from J, the gap between germline ends came to 13 bases. Germline CDR1 and CDR2: SNHLY and FYNNEI. This CDR3 contains 14 residues. The CDR3 region has the DNA TGTGCCAGCAGTATCCGGGTCACAACCTACGAGCAGTACTTC. Encoded protein: CASSIRVTTYEQYF.

The V call is TRBV6-5, the J call TRBJ2-7; 8 positions agree with TRBD2. Germline CDR1 MNHEY, CDR2 SVGAGI. V shed 7 bases and J 6 bases; nucleotides not matched to a gene: 11. The CDR3 sequence is 14 residues long. The CDR3: CASTRGGLGGEQYF. In DNA, the CDR3 is TGTGCCAGCACACGGGGGGGCCTGGGCGGCGAGCAGTACTTC.

This clone was picked up a small number of times. The chain combines TRBV6-6 with TRBJ1-5; D perhaps matches TRBD1 (6 bases). Trimming left V 5 bases short and J 4 bases short, with 12 bases between. The length of the CDR3 is 14 residues. Germline CDR1 reads MNHNY; CDR2 reads SVGAGI (reference sequence). CDR3 DNA: TGTGCCAGCAGTCCCACAGGGTTGAATCAGCCCCAGCATTTT. Translation: CASSPTGLNQPQHF.

The chain uses TRBV28 and TRBJ1-5; 8 bases match TRBD1. The germline V gene encodes CDR1 MDHEN and CDR2 SYDVKM. The CDR3 extends over 17 amino acids. With 3 bases clipped from V and 2 bases from J, the junction kept 9 bases outside the gene matches. The CDR3 is CASSLMGTGRGNQPQHF. CDR3 coding DNA: TGTGCCAGCAGTTTGATGGGGACAGGCAGGGGCAATCAGCCCCAGCATTTT.

The chain combines TRBV18 with TRBJ1-1; TRBD1 matches 9 bases. CDR3 length equals 15 residues. Per the germline V gene, CDR1 is KGHSH and CDR2 is LQKENI. The J segment lost 3 bases and the V segment lost 1 base, leaving 3 bases of the junction unmatched. The CDR3 bases are TGTGCCAGCTCACCACTACAGGGGGCGGACACTGAAGCTTTCTTT. Protein sequence: CASSPLQGADTEAFF.

The CDR3 DNA sequence: TGCGCCAGCAGCTTAGAGGGGGGGCCTAGCACAGATACGCAGTATTTT. Protein product: CASSLEGGPSTDTQYF. The rearrangement links TRBV5-1 to TRBJ2-3; D is possibly TRBD2 (7 bases). The V end lost 2 bases, the J end lost 0 bases, and 13 bases lay between the germline ends. The CDR3 runs to 16 residues. The germline CDR1 and CDR2 sequences are SGHRS and YFSETQ.